This T cell receptor (beta chain) emerged from a study of OX40 agonist ivuxolimab in advanced cancers. About the research overall: Dose-escalation subjects each had hepatocellular carcinoma, melanoma, renal cell or head and neck cancer. Whole-study findings and limits: Among T cells, CD8+ cells averaged more expanded clones than CD4+ cells. Dose levels from 0.1 to 3.0 mg/kg saw CD4+ and CD8+ blood T cells expand clonally by week 6.

The CDR3 is made up of 16 amino acids. CDR1 and CDR2 (germline): SGHRS, YFSETQ. Trimming took 1 base from V and 9 from J; bases not matched to a gene: 9. This clone has only a few counts. The target antigen is unknown. Sequenced by immunoSEQ multiplex PCR; TCRdb stores in-frame clones only, minus some. The data contain 65,000 to 85,000 clones, around 89% of them seen just once; the ten biggest clones take up around 0.56%. V and J are TRBV5-1 and TRBJ1-6, with 8 bases lining up with TRBD1. This TCR was sampled from an adult with an advanced solid tumor such as melanoma, head and neck, liver or kidney cancer. The material was CD4+ or CD8+ T cells sorted from blood, obtained in a trial of the OX40 agonist ivuxolimab. The CDR3 nucleotides read TGCGCCAGCAGCTTGTCAGGGGGCGTCGGTGGTTCACCCCTCCACTTT. Translated: CASSLSGGVGGSPLHF.